This is a list of T cell receptor beta chains from one sample in a study of blood T cells in healthy people across ages. One entry per CDR3 protein results from TCRdb running MiXCR on the 5' RACE reads. The table lists 1.8 million or so distinct CDR3 sequences, about two fifths of them singletons. Material for sequencing was blood. The receptor source for this set is a human donor in good health. Each CDR3 is given without its conserved first and last residue. Each record gives: V gene, J gene, CDR3 protein.

TRBV20-1	TRBJ2-3	SAQTGTDTQY
TRBV6-6	TRBJ2-3	ASSYDRITQY
TRBV29-1	TRBJ2-5	SVRRDNQETQY
TRBV9	TRBJ2-7	ASSAGQGSEQY
TRBV30	TRBJ2-2	AWSPGGQDTGELF
TRBV6-5	TRBJ2-3	ASSYSGLAGGPPSTDTQY
TRBV6-5	TRBJ1-2	ASSATGGIRGGYT
TRBV6-2/TRBV6-3	TRBJ1-5	AGRDSNQPQH
TRBV5-1	TRBJ1-2	ASRQTLQGLTPYGYT
TRBV28	TRBJ2-1	ASTDSGGEYNEQF
TRBV2	TRBJ2-5	ACTSTVAQY
TRBV5-1	TRBJ2-1	ASSKIAGAGYNEQF
TRBV5-1	TRBJ2-6	ASGGAHPGANVLT
TRBV29-1	TRBJ2-7	SVEGQGTYEQY
TRBV5-1	TRBJ2-1	ASSWQGSSYNEQF
TRBV5-6	TRBJ2-5	ASSAIGAETQY
TRBV5-1	TRBJ1-1	ASSPWTANTEAF